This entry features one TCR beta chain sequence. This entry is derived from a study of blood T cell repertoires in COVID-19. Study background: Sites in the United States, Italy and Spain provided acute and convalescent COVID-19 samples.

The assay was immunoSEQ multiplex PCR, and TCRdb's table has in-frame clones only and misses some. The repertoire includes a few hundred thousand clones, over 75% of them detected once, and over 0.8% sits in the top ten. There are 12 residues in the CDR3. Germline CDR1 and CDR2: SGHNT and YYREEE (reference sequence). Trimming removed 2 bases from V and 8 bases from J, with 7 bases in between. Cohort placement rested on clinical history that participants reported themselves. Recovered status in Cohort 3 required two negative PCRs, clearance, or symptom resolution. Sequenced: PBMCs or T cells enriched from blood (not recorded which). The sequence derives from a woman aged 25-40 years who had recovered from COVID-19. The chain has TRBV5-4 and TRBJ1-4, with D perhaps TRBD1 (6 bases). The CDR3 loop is CASSFGGEKLFF. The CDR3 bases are TGTGCCAGCAGCTTTGGGGGCGAAAAACTGTTTTTT.